The 9 T cell receptor beta chains presented below share a single source sample, sequenced in a study of T-cell reconstitution after alpha-beta-depleted transplantation in children. Using unique molecular identifiers, the investigators prepared the TCRbeta library. MiXCR, run by TCRdb on the PCR reads, gives a single entry per CDR3 protein. The sample has 360,000 or so distinct CDR3 sequences, roughly 22% seen once; the top ten hold 3% to 4%. This material consisted of PBMCs from the stem cell graft donor, taken from the stem cell graft. Source of these receptors: a human donor who donated a stem cell graft to a child with acute myeloid leukemia.

The chain carries TRBV12-3 or TRBV12-4 and TRBJ1-6, with TRBD1 matching 9 bases. CDR3 length equals 15 residues. The V and J ends lost 3 bases and 10 bases, in that order; junction bases with no gene match: 7. DNA of the CDR3: TGTGCCAGCAGTTTCTCCGGGACAGGGTTATCACCCCTCCACTTT. Its protein product is CASSFSGTGLSPLHF.

This clonotype was recorded at least ten times. The J gene is TRBJ1-2, the V gene TRBV20-1; 10 nucleotides align to TRBD1. The CDR3 is 14 amino acids. V gave up 5 bases and J gave up 8 bases; unmatched junction bases: 11. Germline loops: CDR1 DFQATT, CDR2 SNEGSKA (reference sequence). The CDR3 DNA reads TGCAGTGCTTTGCGGGACAGGGGATTCGACGGCTACACCTTC. This gives the protein CSALRDRGFDGYTF.

This clonotype was detected ten times or more. The chain is built from TRBV6-2 or TRBV6-3 and TRBJ2-7, with TRBD1 identical over 10 bases. The germline gives CDR1 MNHEY, CDR2 SVGEGT. This CDR3 region has 15 residues. With V trimmed by 2 bases and J by 2 bases, 3 bases remained unmatched. This CDR3 reads CASSYRGTGAYEQYF. The CDR3 DNA sequence: TGTGCCAGCAGTTACCGCGGGACAGGGGCCTACGAGCAGTACTTC.

The chain recombines TRBV12-3 or TRBV12-4 with TRBJ2-7; D assignment may be TRBD1 or TRBD2 (5 bases each). The CDR3 runs to 13 residues. V was cut by 6 bases and J by 5 bases, with 14 bases left in between. The CDR3 sequence: CASRPGRSDEQYF. Here the CDR3 DNA reads TGTGCCAGCAGACCGGGACGGTCCGACGAGCAGTACTTC.

The chain has TRBV10-3 and TRBJ2-7, with TRBD2 matching over 10 bases. CDR1 is ENHRY and CDR2 is SYGVKD in the germline V gene. The CDR3 runs to 17 residues. V was clipped by 0 bases and J by 6 bases; unmatched bases: 11. This chain's CDR3 is CAISESPASGRFGEQYF. The CDR3 coding sequence is TGTGCCATCAGTGAGTCCCCTGCTAGCGGGAGATTCGGCGAGCAGTACTTC.

V and J are TRBV5-1 and TRBJ1-2; D not certain. Germline CDR1 SGHRS, CDR2 YFSETQ. The CDR3 runs to 15 residues. Trimming stripped 2 bases from V and 5 bases from J, with 16 bases between. The CDR3 is CASSFEGNPIYGYTF. The CDR3, as DNA: TGCGCCAGCAGCTTCGAGGGAAATCCTATTTATGGCTACACCTTC.

This clonotype was recorded only once. The J gene is TRBJ2-7, the V gene TRBV28; TRBD1 matches at 7 bases. The CDR3 is 15 residues long. Losses at the gene ends were 5 bases for V and 3 bases for J; bases not matched to a gene: 10. CDR1 is MDHEN, CDR2 SYDVKM, per germline. CDR3 DNA sequence: TGTGCCAGCAGTCCCGCTGGACAGGTAGACTACGAGCAGTACTTC. Encoded protein: CASSPAGQVDYEQYF.

This clonotype was picked up a small number of times. V gene TRBV10-3 combines with J gene TRBJ1-1; weak D call: TRBD1 (5 bases). CDR1 is ENHRY and CDR2 is SYGVKD in the germline V gene. The CDR3 totals 16 residues. V lost 7 bases and J lost 1, with 19 bases in between. The CDR3 loop reads CAITTGIGGENTEAFF. The CDR3 bases are TGTGCCATCACCACTGGCATTGGGGGGGAGAACACTGAAGCTTTCTTT.

This clonotype occurred a few times. The genes are TRBV24-1 and TRBJ2-5; D not certain. V dropped 2 bases and J dropped 5 bases, with 20 bases sitting between them. The length of the CDR3 is 17 residues. Germline loops: CDR1 KGHDR, CDR2 SFDVKD. In nucleotides, the CDR3 is TGTGCCACCAGTGATTCCCAAAACCCGCGGACGAGGGAGACCCAGTACTTC. Translation gives CATSDSQNPRTRETQYF.